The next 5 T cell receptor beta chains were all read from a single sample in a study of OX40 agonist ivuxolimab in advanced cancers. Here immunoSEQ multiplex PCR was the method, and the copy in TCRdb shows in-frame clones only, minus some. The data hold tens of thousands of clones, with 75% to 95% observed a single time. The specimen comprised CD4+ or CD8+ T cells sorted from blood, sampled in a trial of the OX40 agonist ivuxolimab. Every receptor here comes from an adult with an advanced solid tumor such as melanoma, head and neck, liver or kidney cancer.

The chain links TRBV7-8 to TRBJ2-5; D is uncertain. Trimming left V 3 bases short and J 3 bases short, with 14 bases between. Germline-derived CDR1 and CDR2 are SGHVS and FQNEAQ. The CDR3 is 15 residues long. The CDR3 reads CASSFGRTPEETQYF. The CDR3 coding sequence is TGTGCCAGCAGCTTTGGGCGGACGCCTGAAGAGACCCAGTACTTC. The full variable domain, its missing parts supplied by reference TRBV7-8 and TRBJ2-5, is GAGVSQSPRYKVAKRGQDVALRCDPISGHVSLFWYQQALGQGPEFLTYFQNEAQLDKSGLPSDRFFAERPEGSVSTLKIQRTQQEDSAVYLCASSFGRTPEETQYFGPGTRLLVL.

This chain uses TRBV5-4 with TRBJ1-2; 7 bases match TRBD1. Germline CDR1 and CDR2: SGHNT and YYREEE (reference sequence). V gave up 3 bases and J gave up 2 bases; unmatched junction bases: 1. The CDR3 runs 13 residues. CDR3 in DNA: TGTGCCAGCAGCTCGGGACAGAACTATGGCTACACCTTC. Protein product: CASSSGQNYGYTF.

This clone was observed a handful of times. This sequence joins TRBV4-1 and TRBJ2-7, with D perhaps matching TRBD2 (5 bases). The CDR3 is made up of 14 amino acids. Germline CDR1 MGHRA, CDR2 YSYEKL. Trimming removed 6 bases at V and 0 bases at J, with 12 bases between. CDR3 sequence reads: CASREAKTSYEQYF. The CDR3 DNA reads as TGCGCCAGCAGGGAGGCAAAAACCTCCTACGAGCAGTACTTC.

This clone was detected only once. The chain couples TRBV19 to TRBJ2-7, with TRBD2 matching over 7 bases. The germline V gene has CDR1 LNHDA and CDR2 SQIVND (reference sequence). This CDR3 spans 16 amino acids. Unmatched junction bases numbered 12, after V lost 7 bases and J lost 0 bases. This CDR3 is CASTVSPGGASYEQYF. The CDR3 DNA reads TGTGCCAGTACTGTTAGCCCGGGGGGAGCCTCCTACGAGCAGTACTTC.

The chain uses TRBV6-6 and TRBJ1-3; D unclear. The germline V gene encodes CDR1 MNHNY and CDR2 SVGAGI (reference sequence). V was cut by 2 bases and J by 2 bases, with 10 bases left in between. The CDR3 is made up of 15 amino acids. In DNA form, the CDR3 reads TGTGCCAGCAGTTACATTGTCGGTACTGGAAACACCATATATTTT. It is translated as CASSYIVGTGNTIYF.